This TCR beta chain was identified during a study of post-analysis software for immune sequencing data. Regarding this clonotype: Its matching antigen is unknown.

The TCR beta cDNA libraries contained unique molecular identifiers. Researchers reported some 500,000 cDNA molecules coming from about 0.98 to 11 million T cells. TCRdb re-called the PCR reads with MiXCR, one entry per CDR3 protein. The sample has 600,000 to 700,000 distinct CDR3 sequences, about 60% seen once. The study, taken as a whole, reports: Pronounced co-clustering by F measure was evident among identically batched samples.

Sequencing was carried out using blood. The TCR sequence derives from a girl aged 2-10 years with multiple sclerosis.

The chain's CDR3 is CASSGQSGSWRFF. CDR3 coding DNA: TGCGCCAGCAGCGGCCAGAGCGGGAGTTGGCGGTTCTTC. The V call is TRBV5-1, the J call TRBJ2-1; 8 bases match TRBD2. In germline, CDR1 is SGHRS, CDR2 YFSETQ. The CDR3 sequence is 13 residues long. V lost 4 bases, J lost 15 bases, and 12 bases stayed unmatched.